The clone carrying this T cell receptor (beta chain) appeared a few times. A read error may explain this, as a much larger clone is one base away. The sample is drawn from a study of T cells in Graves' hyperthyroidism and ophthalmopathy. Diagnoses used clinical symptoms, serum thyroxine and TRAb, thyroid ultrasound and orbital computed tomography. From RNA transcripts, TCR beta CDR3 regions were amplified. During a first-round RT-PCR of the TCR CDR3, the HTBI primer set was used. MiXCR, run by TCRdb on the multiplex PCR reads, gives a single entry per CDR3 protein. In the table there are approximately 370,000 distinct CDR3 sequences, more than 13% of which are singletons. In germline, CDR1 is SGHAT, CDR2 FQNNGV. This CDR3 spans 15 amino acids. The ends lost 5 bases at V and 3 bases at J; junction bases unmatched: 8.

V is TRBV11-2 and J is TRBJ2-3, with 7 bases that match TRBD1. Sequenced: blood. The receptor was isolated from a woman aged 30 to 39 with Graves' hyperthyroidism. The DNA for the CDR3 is TGTGCCAGCAGCCCGGGACAGAGGAGGACAGATACGCAGTATTTT. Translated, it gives CASSPGQRRTDTQYF.